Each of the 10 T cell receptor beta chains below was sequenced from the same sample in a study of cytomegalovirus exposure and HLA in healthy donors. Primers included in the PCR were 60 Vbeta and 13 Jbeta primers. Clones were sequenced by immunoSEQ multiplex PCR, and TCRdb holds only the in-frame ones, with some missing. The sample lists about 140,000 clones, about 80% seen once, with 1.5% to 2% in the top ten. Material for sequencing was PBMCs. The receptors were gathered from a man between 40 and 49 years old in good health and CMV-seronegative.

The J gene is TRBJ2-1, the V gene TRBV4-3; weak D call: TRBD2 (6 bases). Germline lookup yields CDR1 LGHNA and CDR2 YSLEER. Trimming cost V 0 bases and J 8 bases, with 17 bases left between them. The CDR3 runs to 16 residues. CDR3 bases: TGCGCCAGCAGCCAAGAGCCCCTTGGGGGGATGGATGAGCAGTTCTTC. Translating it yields CASSQEPLGGMDEQFF.

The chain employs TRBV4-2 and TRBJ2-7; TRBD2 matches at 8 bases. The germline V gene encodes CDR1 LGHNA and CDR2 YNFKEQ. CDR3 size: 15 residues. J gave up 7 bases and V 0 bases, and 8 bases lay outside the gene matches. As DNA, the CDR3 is TGTGCCAGCAGCCAAGATGGAGCGGGAGCTAAAGAGCAGTACTTC. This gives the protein CASSQDGAGAKEQYF.

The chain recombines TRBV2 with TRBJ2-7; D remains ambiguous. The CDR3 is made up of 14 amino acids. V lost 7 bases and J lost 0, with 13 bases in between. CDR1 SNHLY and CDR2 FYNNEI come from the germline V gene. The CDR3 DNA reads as TGTGCCAGCACTGACGGTGACAACTCCTACGAGCAGTACTTC. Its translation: CASTDGDNSYEQYF.

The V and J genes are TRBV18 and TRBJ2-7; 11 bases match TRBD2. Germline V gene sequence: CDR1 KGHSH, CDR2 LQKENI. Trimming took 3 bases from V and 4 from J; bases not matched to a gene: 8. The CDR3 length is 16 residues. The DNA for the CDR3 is TGTGCCAGCTCACCGGGGCTAGCGGGGGGCCTTTACGAGCAGTACTTC. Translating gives CASSPGLAGGLYEQYF. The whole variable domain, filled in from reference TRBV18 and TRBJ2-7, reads NAGVMQNPRHLVRRRGQEARLRCSPMKGHSHVYWYRQLPEEGLKFMVYLQKENIIDESGMPKERFSAEFPKEGPSILRIQQVVRGDSAAYFCASSPGLAGGLYEQYFGPGTRLTVT.

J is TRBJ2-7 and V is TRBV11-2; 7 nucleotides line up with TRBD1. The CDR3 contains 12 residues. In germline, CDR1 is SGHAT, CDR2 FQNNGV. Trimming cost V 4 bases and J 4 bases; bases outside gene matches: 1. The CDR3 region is CASSWDSYEQYF. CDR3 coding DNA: TGTGCCAGCAGCTGGGACAGTTACGAGCAGTACTTC. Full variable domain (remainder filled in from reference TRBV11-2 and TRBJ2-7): EAGVAQSPRYKIIEKRQSVAFWCNPISGHATLYWYQQILGQGPKLLIQFQNNGVVDDSQLPKDRFSAERLKGVDSTLKIQPAKLEDSAVYLCASSWDSYEQYFGPGTRLTVT.

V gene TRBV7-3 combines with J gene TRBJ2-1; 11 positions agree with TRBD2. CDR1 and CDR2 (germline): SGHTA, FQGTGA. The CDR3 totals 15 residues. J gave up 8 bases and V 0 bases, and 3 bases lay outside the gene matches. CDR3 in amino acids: CASSLTGTSGDEQFF. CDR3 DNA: TGTGCCAGCAGCTTAACCGGGACTAGCGGCGATGAGCAGTTCTTC.

CDR3 sequence (DNA): TGTGCCAGCAGCTCAGGGACAGGGCCCTCCTACGAGCAGTACTTC. Encoded protein: CASSSGTGPSYEQYF. The genes are TRBV7-8 and TRBJ2-7; 9 bases are a match to TRBD1. Germline values: CDR1 SGHVS, CDR2 FQNEAQ. The CDR3 is 15 amino acids. With 4 bases clipped from V and 0 bases from J, the junction kept 4 bases outside the gene matches.

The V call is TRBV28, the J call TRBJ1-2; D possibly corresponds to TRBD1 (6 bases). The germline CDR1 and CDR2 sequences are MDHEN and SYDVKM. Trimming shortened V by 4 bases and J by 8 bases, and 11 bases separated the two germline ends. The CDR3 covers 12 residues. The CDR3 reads CASSSYRVGYTF. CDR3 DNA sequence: TGTGCCAGCAGTTCGTACAGGGTCGGCTACACCTTC.

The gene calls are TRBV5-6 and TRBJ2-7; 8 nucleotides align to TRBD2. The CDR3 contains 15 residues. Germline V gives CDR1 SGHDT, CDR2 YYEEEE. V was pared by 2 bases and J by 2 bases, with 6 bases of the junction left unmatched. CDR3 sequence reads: CASSLRLAGAYEQYF. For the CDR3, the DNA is TGTGCCAGCAGCTTACGGCTAGCGGGCGCCTACGAGCAGTACTTC. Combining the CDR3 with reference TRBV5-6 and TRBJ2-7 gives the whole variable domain DAGVTQSPTHLIKTRGQQVTLRCSPKSGHDTVSWYQQALGQGPQFIFQYYEEEERQRGNFPDRFSGHQFPNYSSELNVNALLLGDSALYLCASSLRLAGAYEQYFGPGTRLTVT.

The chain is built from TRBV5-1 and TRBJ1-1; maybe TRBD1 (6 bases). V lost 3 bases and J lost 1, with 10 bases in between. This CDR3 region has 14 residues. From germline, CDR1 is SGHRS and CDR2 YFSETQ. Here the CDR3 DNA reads TGCGCCAGCAGCTACAGGGATCCGAACACTGAAGCTTTCTTT. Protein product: CASSYRDPNTEAFF.